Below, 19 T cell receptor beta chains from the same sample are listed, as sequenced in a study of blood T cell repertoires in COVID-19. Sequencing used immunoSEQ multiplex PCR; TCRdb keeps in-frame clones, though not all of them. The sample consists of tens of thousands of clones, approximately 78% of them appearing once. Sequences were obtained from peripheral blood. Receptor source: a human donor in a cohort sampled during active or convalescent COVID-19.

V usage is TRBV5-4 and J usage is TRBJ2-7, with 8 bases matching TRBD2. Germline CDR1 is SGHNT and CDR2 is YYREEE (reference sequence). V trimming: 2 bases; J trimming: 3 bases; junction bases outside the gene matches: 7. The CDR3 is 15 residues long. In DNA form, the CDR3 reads TGTGCCAGCAGCTTCGCCCCGGGGGGGCACTACGAGCAGTACTTC. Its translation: CASSFAPGGHYEQYF. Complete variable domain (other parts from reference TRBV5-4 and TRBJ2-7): ETGVTQSPTHLIKTRGQQVTLRCSSQSGHNTVSWYQQALGQGPQFIFQYYREEENGRGNFPPRFSGLQFPNYSSELNVNALELDDSALYLCASSFAPGGHYEQYFGPGTRLTVT.

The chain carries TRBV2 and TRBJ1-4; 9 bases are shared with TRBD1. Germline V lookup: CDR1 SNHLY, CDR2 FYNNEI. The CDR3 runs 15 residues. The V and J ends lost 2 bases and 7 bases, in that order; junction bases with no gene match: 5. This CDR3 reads CASSEMGTGSEKLFF. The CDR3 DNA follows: TGTGCCAGCAGTGAAATGGGGACAGGGAGTGAAAAACTGTTTTTT.

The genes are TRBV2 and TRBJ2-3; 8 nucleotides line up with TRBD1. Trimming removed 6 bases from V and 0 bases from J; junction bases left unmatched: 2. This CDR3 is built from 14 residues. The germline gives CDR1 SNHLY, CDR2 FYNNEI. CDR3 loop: CASRRTGSTDTQYF. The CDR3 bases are TGTGCCAGCAGGAGGACAGGGAGCACAGATACGCAGTATTTT.

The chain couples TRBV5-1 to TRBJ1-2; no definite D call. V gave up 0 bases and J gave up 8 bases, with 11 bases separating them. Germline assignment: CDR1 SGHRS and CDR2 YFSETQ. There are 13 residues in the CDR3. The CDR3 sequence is CASSLGGDLGYTF. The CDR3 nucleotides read TGCGCCAGCAGCTTGGGAGGCGATCTAGGCTACACCTTC.

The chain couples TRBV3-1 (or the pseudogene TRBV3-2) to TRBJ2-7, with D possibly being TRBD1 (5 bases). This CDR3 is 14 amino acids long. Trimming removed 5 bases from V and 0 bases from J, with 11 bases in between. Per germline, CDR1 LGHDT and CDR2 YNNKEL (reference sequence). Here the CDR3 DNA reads TGTGCCAGCAGCGGTTCACAGGCCTCCTACGAGCAGTACTTC. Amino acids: CASSGSQASYEQYF.

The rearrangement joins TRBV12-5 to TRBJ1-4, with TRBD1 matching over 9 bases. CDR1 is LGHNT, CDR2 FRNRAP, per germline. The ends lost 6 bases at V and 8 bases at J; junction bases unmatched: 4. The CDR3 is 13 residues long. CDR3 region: CASGFTGGEKLFF. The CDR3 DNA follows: TGTGCTAGTGGCTTTACAGGGGGCGAAAAACTGTTTTTT. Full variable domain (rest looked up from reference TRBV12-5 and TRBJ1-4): DARVTQTPRHKVTEMGQEVTMRCQPILGHNTVFWYRQTMMQGLELLAYFRNRAPLDDSGMPKDRFSAEMPDATLATLKIQPSEPRDSAVYFCASGFTGGEKLFFGSGTQLSVL.

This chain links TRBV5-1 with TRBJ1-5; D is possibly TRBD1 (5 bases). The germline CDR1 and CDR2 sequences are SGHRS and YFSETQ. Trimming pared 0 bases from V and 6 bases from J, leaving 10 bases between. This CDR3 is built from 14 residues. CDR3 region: CASSLEAGSQPQHF. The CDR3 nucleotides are TGCGCCAGCAGCTTGGAGGCAGGGTCTCAGCCCCAGCATTTT.

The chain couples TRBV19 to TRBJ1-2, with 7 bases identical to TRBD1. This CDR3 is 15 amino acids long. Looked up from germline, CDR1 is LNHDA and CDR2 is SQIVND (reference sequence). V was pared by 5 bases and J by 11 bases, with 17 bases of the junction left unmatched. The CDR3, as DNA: TGTGCCAGTAGTCCCACAAGGGGGCAAGGTATTCGATACACCTTC. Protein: CASSPTRGQGIRYTF.

CDR3: CASRRTTSNQPQHF. In nucleotides, the CDR3 is TGTGCCAGCAGGAGGACAACGAGCAATCAGCCCCAGCATTTT. The chain employs TRBV2 and TRBJ1-5, with D perhaps matching TRBD1 (5 bases). Looked up from germline, CDR1 is SNHLY and CDR2 is FYNNEI. V was shortened by 6 bases and J by 1 base, with 10 bases between the two germline ends. The CDR3 length is 14 residues.

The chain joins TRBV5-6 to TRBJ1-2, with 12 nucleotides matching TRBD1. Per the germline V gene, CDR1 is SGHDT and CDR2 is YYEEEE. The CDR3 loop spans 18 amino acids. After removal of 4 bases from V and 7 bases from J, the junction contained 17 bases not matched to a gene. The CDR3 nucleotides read TGTGCCAGCAGCCAACCGGGACAGGGGGCGAAGGGTATGAGTGGCTACACCTTC. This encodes CASSQPGQGAKGMSGYTF.

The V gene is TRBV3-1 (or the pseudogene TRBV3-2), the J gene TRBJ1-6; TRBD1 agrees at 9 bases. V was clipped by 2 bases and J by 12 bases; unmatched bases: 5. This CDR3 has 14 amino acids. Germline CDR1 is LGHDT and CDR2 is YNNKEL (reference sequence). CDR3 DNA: TGTGCCAGCAGCCAAAGGGACAGGGAAGGACCCCTCCACTTT. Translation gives CASSQRDREGPLHF.

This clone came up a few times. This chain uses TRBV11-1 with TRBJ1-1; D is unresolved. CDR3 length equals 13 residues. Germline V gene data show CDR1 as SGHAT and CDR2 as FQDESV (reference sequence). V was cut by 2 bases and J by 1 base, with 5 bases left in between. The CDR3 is CASSLRGNTEAFF. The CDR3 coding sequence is TGTGCCAGCAGCTTAAGAGGGAACACTGAAGCTTTCTTT.

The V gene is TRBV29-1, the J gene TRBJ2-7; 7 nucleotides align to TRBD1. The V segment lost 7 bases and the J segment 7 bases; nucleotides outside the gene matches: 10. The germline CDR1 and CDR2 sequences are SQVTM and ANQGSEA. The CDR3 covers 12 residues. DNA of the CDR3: TGCAGCGCAAAGACAGGGCGCCTTGAGCAGTACTTC. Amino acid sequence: CSAKTGRLEQYF.

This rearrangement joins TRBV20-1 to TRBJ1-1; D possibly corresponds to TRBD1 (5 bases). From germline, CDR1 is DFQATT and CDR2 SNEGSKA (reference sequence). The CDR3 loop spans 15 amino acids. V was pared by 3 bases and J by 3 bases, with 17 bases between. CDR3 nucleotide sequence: TGCAGTGCTAGTGGGGCGATGGGGGGGTACACTGAAGCTTTCTTT. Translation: CSASGAMGGYTEAFF.

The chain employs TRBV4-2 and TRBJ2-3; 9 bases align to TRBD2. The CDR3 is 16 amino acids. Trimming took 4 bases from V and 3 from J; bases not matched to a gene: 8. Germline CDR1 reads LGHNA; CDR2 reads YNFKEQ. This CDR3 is CASSPQAGGGTDTQYF. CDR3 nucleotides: TGTGCCAGCAGCCCCCAAGCGGGGGGAGGAACAGATACGCAGTATTTT.

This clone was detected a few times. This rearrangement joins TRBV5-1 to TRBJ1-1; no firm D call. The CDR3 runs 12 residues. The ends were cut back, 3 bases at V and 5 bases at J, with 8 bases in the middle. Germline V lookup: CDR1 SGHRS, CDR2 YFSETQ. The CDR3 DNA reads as TGCGCCAGCAGCTCCCGACTAACTGAAGCTTTCTTT. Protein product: CASSSRLTEAFF.

CDR3 nucleotide sequence: TGTGCCAGCAGTTACTCGAGGGGACTCAACTATGGCTACACCTTC. As protein: CASSYSRGLNYGYTF. The rearrangement uses TRBV6-5 and TRBJ1-2; a possible D gene is TRBD1 (5 bases). The germline gives CDR1 MNHEY, CDR2 SVGAGI. CDR3 length: 15 amino acids. The V end was cut by 0 bases, the J end by 2 bases, with 10 bases between.

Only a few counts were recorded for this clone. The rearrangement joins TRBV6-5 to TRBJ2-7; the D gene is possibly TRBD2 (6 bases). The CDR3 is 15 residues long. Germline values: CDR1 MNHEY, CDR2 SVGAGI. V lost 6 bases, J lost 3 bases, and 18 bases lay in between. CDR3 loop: CASSSDTAGNYEQYF. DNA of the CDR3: TGTGCCAGCAGCTCGGACACGGCGGGGAACTACGAGCAGTACTTC.

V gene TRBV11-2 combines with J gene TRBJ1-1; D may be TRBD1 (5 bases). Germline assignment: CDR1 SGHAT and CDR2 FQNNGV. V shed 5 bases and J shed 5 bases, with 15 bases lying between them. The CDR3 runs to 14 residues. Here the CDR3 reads CASSLRAGGTEAFF. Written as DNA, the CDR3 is TGTGCCAGCAGCCTCAGGGCGGGGGGGACTGAAGCTTTCTTT.